This T cell receptor beta chain appears in the sequencing data of a study of technical replicates of blood from several donors. Assay used: immunoSEQ multiplex PCR; TCRdb lists only in-frame clones, some missing. The table has about 81,000 clones, about 96% seen once. The sequenced material came from T cells isolated from PBMCs. The origin of this receptor is a human donor in good health.

CDR3 nucleotide sequence: TGTGCCAGTAGTATAAGGGGGAACGAGCAGTACTTC. Translating gives CASSIRGNEQYF. The J gene is TRBJ2-7, the V gene TRBV19, with a tentative D call TRBD1 (6 bases). Germline V gene data show CDR1 as LNHDA and CDR2 as SQIVND (reference sequence). The CDR3 is made up of 12 amino acids. The ends were cut back, 2 bases at V and 5 bases at J, with 7 bases in the middle.